A single sample is the source of the 26 T cell receptor beta chains below, sequenced in a study of blood T cell repertoires in COVID-19. Using immunoSEQ multiplex PCR, the repertoire was profiled, and TCRdb retains in-frame clones only, with some absent. The data contain roughly 66,000 clones, approximately 90% of them singletons. Sequenced sample: peripheral blood. These receptors all come from a human donor in a cohort sampled during active COVID-19.

The chain couples TRBV9 to TRBJ2-7; TRBD1 aligns across 8 bases. The CDR3 covers 15 residues. With V trimmed by 0 bases and J by 0 bases, 2 bases remained unmatched. Germline V CDR1 and CDR2: SGDLS, YYNGEE. DNA for the CDR3: TGTGCCAGCAGCGTAGGGGACAGGTTCTCCTACGAGCAGTACTTC. Protein product: CASSVGDRFSYEQYF.

V is TRBV7-9 and J is TRBJ2-5; 10 bases align to TRBD2. CDR1 is SEHNR and CDR2 is FQNEAQ in the germline V gene (reference sequence). This CDR3 contains 15 residues. Unmatched junction bases numbered 0, after V lost 0 bases and J lost 2 bases. CDR3 protein: CASSLASGGQETQYF. DNA for the CDR3: TGTGCCAGCAGCTTAGCTAGCGGGGGGCAAGAGACCCAGTACTTC.

The V gene is TRBV28, the J gene TRBJ1-3, with D perhaps TRBD1 (5 bases). Germline V CDR1 and CDR2: MDHEN, SYDVKM. The CDR3 is 14 amino acids. The V gene lost 7 bases and the J gene lost 13 bases, with 23 bases spanning the gap. CDR3 loop: CASKSGTAMGRIYF. The DNA for the CDR3 is TGTGCCAGCAAAAGCGGGACGGCGATGGGTAGAATATATTTT.

The J gene is TRBJ1-5, the V gene TRBV15; D uncertain. Trimming pared 0 bases from V and 1 base from J, leaving 4 bases between. CDR3 length: 14 amino acids. CDR1 and CDR2 from the germline V gene are LNHNV and YYDKDF (reference sequence). The CDR3, as DNA: TGTGCCACCAGCAGAGACACAAGCAATCAGCCCCAGCATTTT. Its protein product is CATSRDTSNQPQHF.

The V gene is TRBV2, the J gene TRBJ2-5; tentatively, D is TRBD1 (6 bases). V lost 3 bases and J 4 bases, leaving 12 bases between the germline ends. The CDR3 length is 14 residues. Germline CDR1 SNHLY, CDR2 FYNNEI. Here the CDR3 reads CASSEYRVGETQYF. The CDR3 nucleotides read TGTGCCAGCAGTGAGTACAGGGTGGGAGAGACCCAGTACTTC. The full variable domain, its missing parts supplied by reference TRBV2 and TRBJ2-5, is EPEVTQTPSHQVTQMGQEVILRCVPISNHLYFYWYRQILGQKVEFLVSFYNNEISEKSEIFDDQFSVERPDGSNFTLKIRSTKLEDSAMYFCASSEYRVGETQYFGPGTRLLVL.

The rearrangement links TRBV7-2 to TRBJ1-4, with D tentatively TRBD1 (5 bases). Germline CDR1 reads SGHTA; CDR2 reads FQGNSA. The V gene lost 3 bases and the J gene lost 10 bases, with 15 bases spanning the gap. The CDR3 extends over 14 amino acids. The CDR3 DNA reads TGTGCCAGCAGCTTTAGTAAAGGGAGGGGAAAACTGTTTTTT. Translating it yields CASSFSKGRGKLFF.

This clone has a single count. The chain recombines TRBV3-1 (or the pseudogene TRBV3-2) with TRBJ2-7; D is perhaps TRBD1 (5 bases). The CDR3 sequence is 13 residues long. Trimming took off 4 bases at V and 7 bases at J, with 14 bases between the two ends. In germline, CDR1 is LGHDT, CDR2 YNNKEL (reference sequence). The CDR3 DNA reads as TGTGCCAGCAGCCCACAGCCTCAGGGAGAGCAGTACTTC. Its protein is CASSPQPQGEQYF.

The V and J genes are TRBV10-3 and TRBJ1-1; 9 nucleotides match TRBD1. The CDR3 runs 15 residues. From germline, CDR1 is ENHRY and CDR2 SYGVKD. The trim removed 3 bases at V and 5 bases at J, leaving 7 bases unmatched. The CDR3 DNA sequence: TGTGCCATCAGTGATACGGGACAGGGAGGAACTGAAGCTTTCTTT. This codes for CAISDTGQGGTEAFF.

The chain carries TRBV27 and TRBJ1-5; no clear D gene. Trimming took off 6 bases at V and 0 bases at J, with 12 bases between the two ends. CDR3 length: 15 amino acids. Germline CDR1 MNHEY, CDR2 SMNVEV (reference sequence). Here the CDR3 reads CASRTSAVSNQPQHF. DNA of the CDR3: TGTGCCAGCAGGACGTCAGCGGTTAGCAATCAGCCCCAGCATTTT.

The chain has TRBV7-2 and TRBJ2-1, with D tentatively TRBD2 (5 bases). V was shortened by 5 bases and J by 5 bases, with 16 bases between the two germline ends. CDR1 SGHTA and CDR2 FQGNSA come from the germline V gene. The CDR3 has 15 amino acids. The DNA for the CDR3 is TGTGCCAGCAGCCAAGCCCTAGCCTCGAACAATGAGCAGTTCTTC. Translated: CASSQALASNNEQFF. Full variable domain (remainder filled in from reference TRBV7-2 and TRBJ2-1): GAGVSQSPSNKVTEKGKDVELRCDPISGHTALYWYRQSLGQGLEFLIYFQGNSAPDKSGLPSDRFSAERTGGSVSTLTIQRTQQEDSAVYLCASSQALASNNEQFFGPGTRLTVL.

The chain carries TRBV11-2 and TRBJ2-1; 12 bases are shared with TRBD2. After removal of 5 bases from V and 6 bases from J, the junction contained 8 bases not matched to a gene. This CDR3 region has 16 residues. Per germline, CDR1 SGHAT and CDR2 FQNNGV. As DNA, the CDR3 is TGTGCCAGCAGCCCTCGACTAGCGGGAGTTTTCAATGAGCAGTTCTTC. This sequence encodes CASSPRLAGVFNEQFF.

This chain joins TRBV28 and TRBJ2-1, with D unresolved. Germline V gene lookup returns CDR1 MDHEN and CDR2 SYDVKM. Trimming left V 1 base short and J 9 bases short, with 4 bases between. This CDR3 is built from 11 residues. CDR3 in amino acids: CASSLSSEQFF. CDR3 DNA sequence: TGTGCCAGCAGTTTATCCAGTGAGCAGTTCTTC.

This chain connects TRBV15 to TRBJ1-4; D is uncertain. Germline V CDR1 and CDR2: LNHNV, YYDKDF (reference sequence). Trimming left V 0 bases short and J 4 bases short, with 9 bases between. This CDR3 spans 15 amino acids. CDR3 region: CATSRDYGLNEKLFF. For the CDR3, the DNA is TGTGCCACCAGCAGAGATTATGGGCTTAATGAAAAACTGTTTTTT.

V and J are TRBV10-3 and TRBJ1-2; 11 nucleotides line up with TRBD1. The CDR3 totals 18 residues. Per germline, CDR1 ENHRY and CDR2 SYGVKD. J gave up 5 bases and V 0 bases, and 11 bases lay outside the gene matches. The CDR3 spells CAISESLRTGGASYGYTF. In DNA form, the CDR3 reads TGTGCCATCAGTGAGTCCCTCCGGACAGGGGGCGCCAGTTATGGCTACACCTTC.

This rearrangement joins TRBV4-3 to TRBJ2-1, with 10 bases aligning to TRBD1. V was clipped by 0 bases and J by 7 bases; unmatched bases: 3. CDR3 size: 15 residues. CDR1 is LGHNA, CDR2 YSLEER, per germline. For the CDR3, the DNA is TGCGCCAGCAGCCAAGACAGGACAGGGGGTAATGAGCAGTTCTTC. The encoded protein is CASSQDRTGGNEQFF.

The chain is built from TRBV28 and TRBJ1-4; D gene uncertain. Trimming stripped 1 base from V and 0 bases from J, with 3 bases between. The length of the CDR3 is 14 residues. Germline V CDR1 and CDR2: MDHEN, SYDVKM. The CDR3 bases are TGTGCCAGCAGTTTATCCGCAACTAATGAAAAACTGTTTTTT. Protein: CASSLSATNEKLFF.

The V call is TRBV5-6, the J call TRBJ2-3; weak D call: TRBD2 (5 bases). Trimming removed 1 base at V and 0 bases at J, with 9 bases between. The CDR3 loop spans 15 amino acids. The germline CDR1 and CDR2 sequences are SGHDT and YYEEEE. This CDR3 reads CASSLFSVSTDTQYF. Here the CDR3 DNA reads TGTGCCAGCAGCTTGTTTAGCGTTAGCACAGATACGCAGTATTTT.

This clone occurred once. V and J are TRBV18 and TRBJ2-7; 15 positions agree with TRBD2. This CDR3 region has 16 residues. J gave up 3 bases and V 3 bases, and 3 bases lay outside the gene matches. Germline CDR1 and CDR2: KGHSH and LQKENI. This CDR3 reads CASSPSGLAGGYEQYF. Written as DNA, the CDR3 is TGTGCCAGCTCACCGTCGGGACTAGCGGGGGGCTACGAGCAGTACTTC.

The chain is built from TRBV5-1 and TRBJ2-7; unclear D gene. CDR3 length: 15 amino acids. Germline-derived CDR1 and CDR2 are SGHRS and YFSETQ. Trimming took off 9 bases at V and 0 bases at J, with 19 bases between the two ends. The CDR3 bases are TGCGCCAATAGAACGCGGCCCCCGAGCTCCTACGAGCAGTACTTC. Translating it yields CANRTRPPSSYEQYF.

The chain carries TRBV7-2 and TRBJ2-7; 9 bases map to TRBD2. The CDR3 length is 15 residues. After removal of 1 base from V and 6 bases from J, the junction contained 7 bases not matched to a gene. The germline gives CDR1 SGHTA, CDR2 FQGNSA. CDR3 protein: CASSLDGAGGREQYF. The CDR3, as DNA: TGTGCCAGCAGCTTAGATGGAGCGGGAGGTCGCGAGCAGTACTTC.

The V gene is TRBV10-3, the J gene TRBJ2-3, with a tentative D call TRBD2 (6 bases). The CDR3 has 16 amino acids. The germline V gene has CDR1 ENHRY and CDR2 SYGVKD. Trimming pared 0 bases from V and 4 bases from J, leaving 14 bases between. For the CDR3, the DNA is TGTGCCATCAGTGAGTCGGGCGGGGTAGAGGCAGATACGCAGTATTTT. As protein: CAISESGGVEADTQYF.

The chain recombines TRBV19 with TRBJ2-1; the match to TRBD1 covers 7 bases. Germline V CDR1 and CDR2: LNHDA, SQIVND (reference sequence). J gave up 2 bases and V 6 bases, and 7 bases lay outside the gene matches. The CDR3 covers 15 residues. CDR3 sequence: CASRRDRETYNEQFF. The CDR3 DNA is TGTGCCAGTAGGCGCGACAGGGAAACCTACAATGAGCAGTTCTTC.

The chain joins TRBV28 to TRBJ1-2; 7 bases fit TRBD1. The V segment lost 10 bases and the J segment 4 bases; nucleotides outside the gene matches: 6. The CDR3 runs 12 residues. Germline V lookup: CDR1 MDHEN, CDR2 SYDVKM. CDR3 sequence: CATVDRVYGYTF. The CDR3 DNA reads TGTGCCACAGTCGACAGGGTCTATGGCTACACCTTC.

The chain combines TRBV30 with TRBJ2-1; weak D call: TRBD2 (6 bases). The CDR3 covers 14 residues. CDR1 is GTSNPN, CDR2 SVGIG, per germline (reference sequence). The CDR3 sequence: CAGQGGVSYNEQFF. CDR3 DNA: TGTGCAGGGCAGGGCGGGGTATCCTACAATGAGCAGTTCTTC. Based on the CDR3 plus reference TRBV30 and TRBJ2-1, the full variable domain is SQTIHQWPATLVQPVGSPLSLECTVEGTSNPNLYWYRQAAGRGLQLLFYSVGIGQISSEVPQNLSASRPQDRQFILSSKKLLLSDSGFYLCAGQGGVSYNEQFFGPGTRLTVL.

The chain combines TRBV6-2 or TRBV6-3 with TRBJ2-1; 10 bases are a match to TRBD2. This CDR3 has 15 amino acids. Trimming took 7 bases from V and 5 from J; bases not matched to a gene: 8. Germline V CDR1 and CDR2: MNHEY, SVGEGT. The CDR3 is CASNPSGSGNNEQFF. CDR3 coding DNA: TGTGCCAGCAACCCTAGCGGGAGCGGTAACAATGAGCAGTTCTTC.

The chain couples TRBV2 to TRBJ2-2, with 8 nucleotides matching TRBD2. The CDR3 length is 16 residues. Per germline, CDR1 SNHLY and CDR2 FYNNEI. The trim removed 2 bases at V and 1 base at J, leaving 3 bases unmatched. DNA for the CDR3: TGTGCCAGCAGTGAAAGAGCGGGAGAGAACACCGGGGAGCTGTTTTTT. Its translation: CASSERAGENTGELFF.